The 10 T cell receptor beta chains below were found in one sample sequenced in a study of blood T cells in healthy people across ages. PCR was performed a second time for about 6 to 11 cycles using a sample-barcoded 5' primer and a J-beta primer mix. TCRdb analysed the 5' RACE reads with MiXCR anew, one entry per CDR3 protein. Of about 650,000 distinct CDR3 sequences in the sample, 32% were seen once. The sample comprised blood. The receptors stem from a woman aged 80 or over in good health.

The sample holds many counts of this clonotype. CDR3 sequence: CASSLTGTNSPLHF. The CDR3 bases are TGTGCCAGCAGTTTGACAGGGACCAATTCACCCCTCCACTTT. The chain joins TRBV6-6 to TRBJ1-6; 7 bases agree with TRBD1. This CDR3 comprises 14 residues. V dropped 4 bases and J dropped 7; count of bases not matched to a gene: 4. Germline V gives CDR1 MNHNY, CDR2 SVGAGI (reference sequence).

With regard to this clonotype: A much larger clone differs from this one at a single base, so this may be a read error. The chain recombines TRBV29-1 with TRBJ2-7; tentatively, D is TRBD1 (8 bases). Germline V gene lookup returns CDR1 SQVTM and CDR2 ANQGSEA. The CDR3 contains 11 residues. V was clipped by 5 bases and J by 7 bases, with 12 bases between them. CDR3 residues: CSVTGGGEQYF. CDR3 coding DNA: TGCAGCGTTACAGGGGGGGGAGAGCAGTACTTC.

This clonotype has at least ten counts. In nucleotides, the CDR3 is TGTGCCAGCAGCTTAACAGGGTCTGGCTACACCTTC. This translates into CASSLTGSGYTF. The V gene is TRBV11-2, the J gene TRBJ1-2; D is perhaps TRBD1 (6 bases). The CDR3 has 12 residues. Trimming shortened V by 2 bases and J by 7 bases, and 8 bases separated the two germline ends. Germline V gives CDR1 SGHAT, CDR2 FQNNGV.

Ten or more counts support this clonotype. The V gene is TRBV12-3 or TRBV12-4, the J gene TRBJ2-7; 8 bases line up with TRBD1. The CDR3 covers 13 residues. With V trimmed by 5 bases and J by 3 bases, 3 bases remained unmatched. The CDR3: CASSPGQVYEQYF. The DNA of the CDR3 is TGTGCCAGCAGTCCGGGACAGGTCTACGAGCAGTACTTC.

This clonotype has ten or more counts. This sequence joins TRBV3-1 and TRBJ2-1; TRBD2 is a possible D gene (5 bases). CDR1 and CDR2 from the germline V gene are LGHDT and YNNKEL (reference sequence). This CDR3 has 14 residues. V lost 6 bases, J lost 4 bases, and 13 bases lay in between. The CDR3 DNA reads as TGTGCCAGCAGAGATGGAGGAACTTACAATGAGCAGTTCTTC. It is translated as CASRDGGTYNEQFF.

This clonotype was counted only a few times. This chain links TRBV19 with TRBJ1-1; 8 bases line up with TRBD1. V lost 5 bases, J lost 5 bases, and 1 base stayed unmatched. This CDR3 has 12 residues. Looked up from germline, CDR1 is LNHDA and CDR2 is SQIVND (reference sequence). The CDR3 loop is CASSWTGTEAFF. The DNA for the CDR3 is TGTGCCAGTAGTTGGACAGGGACTGAAGCTTTCTTT.

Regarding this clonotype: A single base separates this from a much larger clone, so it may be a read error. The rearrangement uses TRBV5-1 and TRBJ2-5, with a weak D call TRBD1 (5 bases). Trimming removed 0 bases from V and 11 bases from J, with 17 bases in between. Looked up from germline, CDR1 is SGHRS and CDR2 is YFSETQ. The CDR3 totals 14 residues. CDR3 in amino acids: CASSLGGTLYAQYF. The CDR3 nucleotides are TGCGCCAGCAGCTTGGGGGGCACTCTCTACGCGCAGTACTTC.

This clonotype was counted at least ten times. The CDR3 spells CASSPRGTGDYEQYF. The CDR3 DNA is TGCGCCAGCAGCCCCAGGGGAACAGGGGACTACGAGCAGTACTTC. V gene TRBV5-1 combines with J gene TRBJ2-7, with 7 bases identical to TRBD1. From germline, CDR1 is SGHRS and CDR2 YFSETQ. The CDR3 loop spans 15 amino acids. V gave up 4 bases and J gave up 3 bases; unmatched junction bases: 10.

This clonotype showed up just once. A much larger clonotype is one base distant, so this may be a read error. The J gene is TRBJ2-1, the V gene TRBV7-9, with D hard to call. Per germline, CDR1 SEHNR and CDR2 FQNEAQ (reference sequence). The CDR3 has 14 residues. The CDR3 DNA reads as TGTTCCAGCAGCCCCGTGGCAGCTTACAATGAGCAGTTCTTC. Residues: CSSSPVAAYNEQFF.

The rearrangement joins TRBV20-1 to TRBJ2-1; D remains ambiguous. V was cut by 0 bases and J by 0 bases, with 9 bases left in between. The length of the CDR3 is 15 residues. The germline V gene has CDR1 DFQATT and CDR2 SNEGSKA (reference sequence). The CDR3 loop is CSARDLGSSYNEQFF. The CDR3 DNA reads TGCAGTGCTAGAGATCTTGGTTCCTCCTACAATGAGCAGTTCTTC.